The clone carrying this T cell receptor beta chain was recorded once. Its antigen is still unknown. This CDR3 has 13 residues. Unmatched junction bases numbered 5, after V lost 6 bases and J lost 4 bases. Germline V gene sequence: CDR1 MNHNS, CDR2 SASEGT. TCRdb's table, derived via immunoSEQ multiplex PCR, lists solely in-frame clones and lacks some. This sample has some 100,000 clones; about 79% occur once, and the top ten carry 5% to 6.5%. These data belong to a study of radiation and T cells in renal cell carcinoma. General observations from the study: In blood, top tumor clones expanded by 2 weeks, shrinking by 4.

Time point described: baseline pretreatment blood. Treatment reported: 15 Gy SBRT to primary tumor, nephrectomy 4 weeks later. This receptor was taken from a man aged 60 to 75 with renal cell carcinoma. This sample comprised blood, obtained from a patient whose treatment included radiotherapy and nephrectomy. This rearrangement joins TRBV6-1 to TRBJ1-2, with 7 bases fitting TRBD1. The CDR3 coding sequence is TGTGCCAGCAGCGAGGGGGCCCCCTATGGCTACACCTTC. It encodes CASSEGAPYGYTF.